Each of the 25 T cell receptor beta chains below was sequenced from the same sample in a study of radiotherapy plus CTLA-4 blockade in lung cancer. The data were produced by immunoSEQ multiplex PCR, yet TCRdb's version contains in-frame clones alone and is incomplete. The data show some 77,000 clones, with 75% to 90% seen just once and 2% to 2.5% held by the top ten. Material: peripheral blood, obtained from a patient treated with radiotherapy plus ipilimumab. The receptors were sampled from a human donor with non-small cell lung cancer who had a partial response to radiotherapy plus ipilimumab.

The J gene is TRBJ2-1, the V gene TRBV7-3; tentatively, D is TRBD2 (6 bases). CDR3 length: 15 residues. V shed 6 bases and J shed 3 bases, with 15 bases lying between them. The germline CDR1 and CDR2 sequences are SGHTA and FQGTGA. The CDR3 protein is CASSRGRGLYNEQFF. CDR3 DNA sequence: TGTGCCAGCAGTCGGGGGAGAGGCCTCTACAATGAGCAGTTCTTC.

In its sample, this clone was seen once. J is TRBJ2-7 and V is TRBV6-1; 7 bases map to TRBD1. Germline-derived CDR1 and CDR2 are MNHNS and SASEGT. Germline trimming cut 6 bases from V and 4 bases from J; bases unmatched to any gene: 6. This CDR3 comprises 13 residues. The CDR3 DNA reads TGTGCCAGCAGCCGGGACAGCGGATACGAGCAGTACTTC. Translation: CASSRDSGYEQYF.

The chain links TRBV5-1 to TRBJ2-6; no clear D gene. V lost 4 bases, J lost 0 bases, and 14 bases lay in between. The CDR3 covers 17 residues. The germline V gene has CDR1 SGHRS and CDR2 YFSETQ. The CDR3 loop reads CASSPAQATSGANVLTF. In DNA form, the CDR3 reads TGCGCCAGCAGCCCGGCCCAAGCGACCTCTGGGGCCAACGTCCTGACTTTC.

The J gene is TRBJ2-1, the V gene TRBV14, with a tentative D call TRBD2 (5 bases). CDR3 length equals 14 residues. Trimming removed 8 bases from V and 4 bases from J, with 15 bases in between. CDR1 and CDR2 (germline): SGHDN, FVKESK. The CDR3 DNA sequence: TGTGCCAGCTCCCCGCCGGAGGTTTACAATGAGCAGTTCTTC. It codes for CASSPPEVYNEQFF.

This chain uses TRBV7-2 with TRBJ2-2, with 10 positions matching TRBD2. In germline, CDR1 is SGHTA, CDR2 FQGNSA. The CDR3 length is 15 residues. V dropped 1 base and J dropped 7; count of bases not matched to a gene: 3. The CDR3 spells CASSLGLAGYGELFF. Here the CDR3 DNA reads TGTGCCAGCAGCTTAGGACTAGCGGGTTACGGGGAGCTGTTTTTT.

V and J are TRBV4-3 and TRBJ1-2; tentative D call: TRBD1 (5 bases). This CDR3 spans 16 amino acids. V was pared by 1 base and J by 4 bases, with 16 bases between. Germline CDR1 LGHNA, CDR2 YSLEER. CDR3 coding DNA: TGCGCCAGCAGCCAAGCGGACGGCAGGGCTAGCTATGGCTACACCTTC. This translates into CASSQADGRASYGYTF.

The rearrangement links TRBV2 to TRBJ2-5; no firm D call. CDR1 and CDR2 from the germline V gene are SNHLY and FYNNEI. The CDR3 is 13 amino acids. V lost 3 bases and J lost 5, with 10 bases in between. Written as DNA, the CDR3 is TGTGCCAGCAGTGAGAACTTTGCGGAGACCCAGTACTTC. Protein product: CASSENFAETQYF. Using reference TRBV2 and TRBJ2-5 for the parts outside the CDR3, the full variable domain is EPEVTQTPSHQVTQMGQEVILRCVPISNHLYFYWYRQILGQKVEFLVSFYNNEISEKSEIFDDQFSVERPDGSNFTLKIRSTKLEDSAMYFCASSENFAETQYFGPGTRLLVL.

This sequence joins TRBV11-3 and TRBJ1-1, with no clear D. The germline V and J ends were trimmed by 5 bases and 6 bases, with 13 bases remaining between them. Germline V lookup: CDR1 SGHNT, CDR2 YENEEA. This CDR3 has 13 amino acids. CDR3 nucleotide sequence: TGTGCCAGCAGCCAGAACCCTCGGGCTGAAGCTTTCTTT. Encoded protein: CASSQNPRAEAFF.

The V and J genes are TRBV6-6 and TRBJ2-5, with D hard to call. The CDR3 loop spans 12 amino acids. Germline V gene data show CDR1 as MNHNY and CDR2 as SVGAGI (reference sequence). The V gene lost 4 bases and the J gene lost 2 bases, with 5 bases spanning the gap. Here the CDR3 DNA reads TGTGCCAGCAGTTCACATCAAGAGACCCAGTACTTC. Translated: CASSSHQETQYF.

The chain joins TRBV28 to TRBJ2-3, with 12 bases aligning to TRBD2. CDR3 length: 17 residues. Germline V gene data show CDR1 as MDHEN and CDR2 as SYDVKM. Trimming cost V 8 bases and J 4 bases; bases outside gene matches: 13. DNA for the CDR3: TGTGCCAGCCGAGGACTGACTAGCGGGAGAGGGCCAGATACGCAGTATTTT. As protein: CASRGLTSGRGPDTQYF. Full variable domain (outside the CDR3, taken from reference TRBV28 and TRBJ2-3): DVKVTQSSRYLVKRTGEKVFLECVQDMDHENMFWYRQDPGLGLRLIYFSYDVKMKEKGDIPEGYSVSREKKERFSLILESASTNQTSMYLCASRGLTSGRGPDTQYFGPGTRLTVL.

The chain is built from TRBV28 and TRBJ2-7, with TRBD2 matching 7 bases. Germline values: CDR1 MDHEN, CDR2 SYDVKM. With 5 bases clipped from V and 2 bases from J, the junction kept 3 bases outside the gene matches. The length of the CDR3 is 13 residues. CDR3 loop: CASSPRGAYEQYV. Here the CDR3 DNA reads TGTGCCAGCAGTCCCCGGGGGGCCTACGAGCAGTACGTC.

This chain connects TRBV6-5 to TRBJ2-3; D gene ambiguous. V was clipped by 4 bases and J by 0 bases, with 8 bases between them. This CDR3 is built from 14 residues. Germline CDR1 reads MNHEY; CDR2 reads SVGAGI. In DNA, the CDR3 is TGTGCCAGCAGTTTTGCGCCTAGCACAGATACGCAGTATTTT. Its protein is CASSFAPSTDTQYF.

The rearrangement uses TRBV2 and TRBJ2-3; 8 positions match TRBD1. Germline CDR1 reads SNHLY; CDR2 reads FYNNEI. V was clipped by 4 bases and J by 4 bases; unmatched bases: 7. This CDR3 region has 15 residues. CDR3 residues: CASSAGRGPSDTQYF. The DNA of the CDR3 is TGTGCCAGCAGTGCGGGCAGGGGGCCCTCAGATACGCAGTATTTT.

CDR3 amino acids: CASSPLGGRANTGELFF. CDR3 nucleotides: TGTGCCAGTAGTCCCCTCGGAGGCAGAGCGAACACCGGGGAGCTGTTTTTT. The chain joins TRBV19 to TRBJ2-2, with D possibly matching TRBD2 (5 bases). V was clipped by 5 bases and J by 0 bases, with 16 bases between them. This CDR3 has 17 residues. Per the germline V gene, CDR1 is LNHDA and CDR2 is SQIVND (reference sequence). Drawing the rest from reference TRBV19 and TRBJ2-2, the complete variable domain is DGGITQSPKYLFRKEGQNVTLSCEQNLNHDAMYWYRQDPGQGLRLIYYSQIVNDFQKGDIAEGYSVSREKKESFPLTVTSAQKNPTAFYLCASSPLGGRANTGELFFGEGSRLTVL.

V and J are TRBV27 and TRBJ2-1; perhaps TRBD2 as D (6 bases). The CDR3 spans 16 residues. The germline V gene has CDR1 MNHEY and CDR2 SMNVEV (reference sequence). Trimming removed 3 bases at V and 9 bases at J, with 21 bases between. In DNA form, the CDR3 reads TGTGCCAGCAGTTTTGGGGGGTCAGGGCCCTTAGTTGAGCAGTTCTTC. It codes for CASSFGGSGPLVEQFF.

The V call is TRBV27, the J call TRBJ2-7, with D possibly matching TRBD2 (7 bases). Trimming took 5 bases from V and 2 from J, leaving 19 bases between them. Germline values: CDR1 MNHEY, CDR2 SMNVEV (reference sequence). The CDR3 extends over 16 amino acids. The CDR3 DNA reads TGTGCCAGCAGTCCCCGGGGGCTAGCGGAGACCTACGAGCAGTACGTC. As protein: CASSPRGLAETYEQYV.

The V gene is TRBV11-2, the J gene TRBJ2-1, with a weak D call TRBD1 (6 bases). CDR3 length equals 13 residues. Per germline, CDR1 SGHAT and CDR2 FQNNGV. Trimming shortened V by 7 bases and J by 11 bases, and 18 bases separated the two germline ends. The CDR3 reads CASTLRGQIKQFF. The CDR3 DNA sequence: TGTGCCAGCACCCTCCGGGGACAAATTAAGCAGTTCTTC.

The V call is TRBV19, the J call TRBJ2-5, with D possibly being TRBD2 (5 bases). V lost 3 bases and J 2 bases, leaving 10 bases between the germline ends. The germline gives CDR1 LNHDA, CDR2 SQIVND (reference sequence). The CDR3 spans 14 residues. CDR3 amino acids: CASSISGGQETQYF. CDR3 DNA sequence: TGTGCCAGTAGTATCTCCGGCGGGCAAGAGACCCAGTACTTC.

The chain couples TRBV11-2 to TRBJ2-1; TRBD2 aligns across 9 bases. Unmatched junction bases numbered 3, after V lost 0 bases and J lost 6 bases. The CDR3 spans 15 residues. CDR1 is SGHAT and CDR2 is FQNNGV in the germline V gene. This CDR3 is CASSLEGTSLNEQFF. The DNA for the CDR3 is TGTGCCAGCAGCTTAGAAGGGACTAGCCTCAATGAGCAGTTCTTC.

The V gene is TRBV5-5, the J gene TRBJ2-3, with 8 nucleotides matching TRBD1. After removal of 0 bases from V and 4 bases from J, the junction contained 1 base not matched to a gene. The CDR3 covers 14 residues. Germline CDR1 and CDR2: SGHKS and YYEKEE (reference sequence). The DNA for the CDR3 is TGTGCCAGCAGCTTGGGACAGGGGCCAGATACGCAGTATTTT. Amino acid sequence: CASSLGQGPDTQYF.

The gene calls are TRBV6-6 and TRBJ1-1; D not resolved. The CDR3 totals 15 residues. V was clipped by 5 bases and J by 1 base, with 14 bases between them. Germline V gives CDR1 MNHNY, CDR2 SVGAGI (reference sequence). In nucleotides, the CDR3 is TGTGCCAGCAGTCCCCCGGAGGGAAGGAACACTGAAGCTTTCTTT. The encoded protein is CASSPPEGRNTEAFF.

CDR3 in amino acids: CASRTGGRISYGYTF. DNA of the CDR3: TGTGCCAGCAGAACCGGGGGACGGATCTCCTATGGCTACACCTTC. V gene TRBV28 combines with J gene TRBJ1-2, with D maybe TRBD1 (5 bases). Germline V gene data show CDR1 as MDHEN and CDR2 as SYDVKM. This CDR3 is 15 amino acids long. The V and J ends lost 6 bases and 4 bases respectively, with 18 bases between them.

This chain links TRBV6-4 with TRBJ1-1; a possible D gene is TRBD1 (5 bases). Germline loops: CDR1 MRHNA, CDR2 SNTAGT. The CDR3 has 13 residues. V lost 6 bases and J lost 4, with 12 bases in between. This chain's CDR3 is CASRSMGGTEAFF. In nucleotides, the CDR3 is TGTGCCAGCAGGTCCATGGGGGGCACTGAAGCTTTCTTT.

The J gene is TRBJ1-2, the V gene TRBV6-6; 9 bases are a match to TRBD1. This CDR3 spans 14 amino acids. Per the germline V gene, CDR1 is MNHNY and CDR2 is SVGAGI (reference sequence). Losses at the gene ends were 7 bases for V and 4 bases for J; bases not matched to a gene: 7. CDR3 nucleotide sequence: TGTGCCAGCACCCCTGGGACAGGGACCTATGGCTACACCTTC. This codes for CASTPGTGTYGYTF.

The genes are TRBV6-5 and TRBJ2-7, with D perhaps TRBD1 (5 bases). Germline CDR1 and CDR2: MNHEY and SVGAGI. This CDR3 is built from 12 residues. V dropped 8 bases and J dropped 7 bases, with 15 bases sitting between them. The CDR3, as DNA: TGTGCCAGCGCGACGGAACAGGTGGAGCAGTACGTC. Translation: CASATEQVEQYV.